This entry lists 17 T cell receptor beta chains sequenced from one sample in a study of T-cell memory formation after mild COVID-19. TCRdb re-called the 5' RACE reads through MiXCR, storing one row per CDR3 protein. This sample has 210,000 or so distinct CDR3 sequences, with more than 25% found just once. What was sequenced was PBMCs or a T cell subset sorted from them (not recorded which). The receptor source for this set is an adult woman who had mild COVID-19 (a few samples of this study predate the infection). Cell type and time point are not known.

This clonotype has a handful of counts. CDR3 sequence (DNA): TGTGCCAGCAGTCTTGGGACCAGCCCGATCTACGAGCAGTACTTC. Translated, it gives CASSLGTSPIYEQYF. V usage is TRBV27 and J usage is TRBJ2-7; TRBD1 or TRBD2 may be the D gene (5 bases each). The CDR3 consists of 15 residues. CDR1 is MNHEY, CDR2 SMNVEV, per germline (reference sequence). Trimming cost V 5 bases and J 3 bases, with 17 bases left between them.

The chain employs TRBV6-2 or TRBV6-3 and TRBJ2-1; 9 bases agree with TRBD2. Germline assignment: CDR1 MNHEY and CDR2 SVGEGT. V was clipped by 2 bases and J by 6 bases; unmatched bases: 8. This CDR3 is 16 amino acids long. CDR3 protein: CASSYGLAGVLNEQFF. The CDR3 coding sequence is TGTGCCAGCAGTTACGGTTTAGCGGGAGTTCTCAATGAGCAGTTCTTC.

In its sample, this clonotype was seen a few times. The CDR3 is CASSLGPAGELETQYF. The CDR3 DNA sequence: TGCGCCAGCAGCTTGGGGCCAGCGGGAGAGCTAGAGACCCAGTACTTC. The J gene is TRBJ2-5, the V gene TRBV5-1, with TRBD2 matching over 8 bases. Germline CDR1 is SGHRS and CDR2 is YFSETQ. The CDR3 extends over 16 amino acids. V gave up 0 bases and J gave up 4 bases; unmatched junction bases: 8.

This clonotype was counted between two and nine times. The CDR3 does not close with the conserved phenylalanine or tryptophan, likely indicating a read error. Because the CDR3's place on the DNA is in doubt, the DNA is left out and the CDR3 is given as listed by TCRdb. The rearrangement links TRBV4-1 to TRBJ2-3; TRBD2, the table's D call, was not compared with the DNA. Germline V lookup: CDR1 MGHRA, CDR2 YSYEKL. The CDR3 region is 15 residues in length, termini included. CDR3 protein: CASSQLWTTRDGLMV.

In this sample, this clonotype turned up a few times. The V call is TRBV29-1, the J call TRBJ2-3; TRBD1 matches at 8 bases. The CDR3 is 14 amino acids. V gave up 0 bases and J gave up 6 bases; unmatched junction bases: 5. Looked up from germline, CDR1 is SQVTM and CDR2 is ANQGSEA. CDR3 protein: CSVEDPTGVDTQYF. CDR3 DNA: TGCAGCGTTGAAGATCCGACAGGGGTTGATACGCAGTATTTT.

This rearrangement joins TRBV12-3 or TRBV12-4 to TRBJ2-2; a weak D match, TRBD1 (6 bases). The CDR3 totals 16 residues. V lost 0 bases to trimming and J lost 2 bases, with 10 bases between them. CDR3: CASSLARDINTGELFF. CDR3 coding DNA: TGTGCCAGCAGTTTAGCTCGGGACATCAACACCGGGGAGCTGTTTTTT.

This clonotype was seen more than once but under ten times. The rearrangement links TRBV5-1 to TRBJ1-1; 9 bases align to TRBD1. The germline V gene encodes CDR1 SGHRS and CDR2 YFSETQ. The CDR3 is 16 amino acids. Trimming took 4 bases from V and 2 from J; bases not matched to a gene: 9. The CDR3 loop reads CASSTRQGGENTEAFF. Here the CDR3 DNA reads TGCGCCAGCAGCACACGACAGGGGGGGGAAAACACTGAAGCTTTCTTT.

The rearrangement uses TRBV20-1 and TRBJ2-7, with 14 bases that match TRBD2. Germline V gene data show CDR1 as DFQATT and CDR2 as SNEGSKA (reference sequence). This CDR3 spans 14 amino acids. The CDR3 bases are TGCTCGGGACTAGCGGGAGATCTGGGTTACGAGCAGTACTTC. Translated, it gives CSGLAGDLGYEQYF.

The V gene is TRBV11-2, the J gene TRBJ2-7, with TRBD2 as a possible D gene (5 bases). The CDR3 totals 12 residues. Trimming cost V 1 base and J 6 bases, with 7 bases left between them. Germline-derived CDR1 and CDR2 are SGHAT and FQNNGV. The CDR3 nucleotides read TGTGCCAGCAGCTTAGGGACTGTCGAGCAGTACTTC. Translating gives CASSLGTVEQYF.

The chain is built from TRBV27 and TRBJ2-7; D is unclear. V was pared by 5 bases and J by 3 bases, with 5 bases between. Germline V gives CDR1 MNHEY, CDR2 SMNVEV (reference sequence). The CDR3 runs to 11 residues. CDR3 region: CASSDNYEQYF. DNA for the CDR3: TGTGCCAGCAGTGACAACTACGAGCAGTACTTC.

The chain links TRBV5-1 to TRBJ1-1, with 8 positions matching TRBD1. CDR1 and CDR2 from the germline V gene are SGHRS and YFSETQ. V dropped 0 bases and J dropped 14; count of bases not matched to a gene: 12. CDR3 size: 14 residues. The CDR3 DNA sequence: TGCGCCAGCAGCTTGGTGGGACAGGCCTTGAAGGTGTTCTTT. It specifies CASSLVGQALKVFF.

This rearrangement joins TRBV7-8 to TRBJ1-3; TRBD1 agrees at 8 bases. CDR3 length: 14 amino acids. The junction had 3 bases not matched to a gene; V was cut back by 5 bases and J by 3 bases. CDR1 and CDR2 from the germline V gene are SGHVS and FQNEAQ. The CDR3 sequence: CASSTDRDGNTIYF. DNA for the CDR3: TGTGCCAGCAGCACGGACAGGGATGGAAACACCATATATTTT.

V gene TRBV9 combines with J gene TRBJ2-1; D unresolved. The CDR3 consists of 12 residues. Trimming took off 0 bases at V and 9 bases at J, with 7 bases between the two ends. Germline V gives CDR1 SGDLS, CDR2 YYNGEE. The CDR3 DNA is TGTGCCAGCAGCGTAGAGGTCGGTGAGCAGTTCTTC. The encoded protein is CASSVEVGEQFF.

The chain employs TRBV27 and TRBJ2-4, with 7 positions matching TRBD1. Germline loops: CDR1 MNHEY, CDR2 SMNVEV (reference sequence). The CDR3 is 15 amino acids. V was clipped by 3 bases and J by 4 bases; unmatched bases: 6. In DNA, the CDR3 is TGTGCCAGCAGTTTGACCGGGACAGAAAAAAACATTCAGTACTTC. Its protein product is CASSLTGTEKNIQYF.

The chain links TRBV12-3 or TRBV12-4 to TRBJ2-1, with 9 bases matching TRBD2. The V gene end was trimmed by 2 bases and the J gene end by 4 bases; junction bases not matched to a gene: 9. The CDR3 contains 17 residues. The CDR3 DNA reads as TGTGCCAGCAGTTTAACCCTGACTAGCGGACAATACAATGAGCAGTTCTTC. It encodes CASSLTLTSGQYNEQFF.

The table lists this clonotype with a few counts. The rearrangement joins TRBV7-2 to TRBJ2-2; D is perhaps TRBD1 (5 bases). V was shortened by 5 bases and J by 0 bases, with 16 bases between the two germline ends. The V gene's germline CDR1 is SGHTA and CDR2 FQGNSA. This CDR3 spans 17 amino acids. CDR3 nucleotides: TGTGCCAGCAGCCCAAGCGACAGTATTCCGAACACCGGGGAGCTGTTTTTT. Protein sequence: CASSPSDSIPNTGELFF. Full variable domain (outside the CDR3, taken from reference TRBV7-2 and TRBJ2-2): GAGVSQSPSNKVTEKGKDVELRCDPISGHTALYWYRQSLGQGLEFLIYFQGNSAPDKSGLPSDRFSAERTGGSVSTLTIQRTQQEDSAVYLCASSPSDSIPNTGELFFGEGSRLTVL.

The chain has TRBV20-1 and TRBJ1-2; the D is unclear. With 1 base removed from V and 6 bases from J, the gap between germline ends came to 15 bases. The CDR3 runs to 14 residues. From germline, CDR1 is DFQATT and CDR2 SNEGSKA (reference sequence). CDR3 DNA sequence: TGCAGTGCTAGAGGAAGGACTTATCAAGATGGCTACACCTTC. Amino acids: CSARGRTYQDGYTF.